This TCR beta chain is drawn from a study of T cell changes during pregnancy in multiple sclerosis. The CDR3 extends over 15 amino acids. Losses at the gene ends were 5 bases for V and 0 bases for J; bases not matched to a gene: 5. Germline values: CDR1 SGHRS, CDR2 YFSETQ. The method was immunoSEQ multiplex PCR; TCRdb's version includes in-frame clones alone and lacks a portion of them. The table lists 55,000 to 65,000 clones, 85% to 95% of them singletons. Material: CD8+ T cells from peripheral blood mononuclear cells, obtained in the third trimester of pregnancy. The chain has TRBV5-1 and TRBJ2-3; 8 nucleotides match TRBD2. The sequence was collected from a female donor with multiple sclerosis, enrolled in a pregnancy study. CDR3 DNA sequence: TGCGCCAGCAGTTATAGCGGGGCTAGCACAGATACGCAGTATTTT. Its translation is CASSYSGASTDTQYF. The complete variable domain, with remaining parts taken from reference TRBV5-1 and TRBJ2-3, reads KAGVTQTPRYLIKTRGQQVTLSCSPISGHRSVSWYQQTPGQGLQFLFEYFSETQRNKGNFPGRFSGRQFSNSRSEMNVSTLELGDSALYLCASSYSGASTDTQYFGPGTRLTVL.